This T cell receptor beta chain comes out of a study of shared clonotypes between healthy human individuals. The CDR3 sequence is 14 residues long. The V and J ends lost 4 bases and 4 bases, in that order; junction bases with no gene match: 4. The germline gives CDR1 SGHNT, CDR2 YYREEE (reference sequence). Only in-frame clones appear in the TCRdb table, and some are missing; sequencing was by immunoSEQ multiplex PCR. Here the sample spans 2 million to 2.5 million clones, approximately 93% being singletons. The chain uses TRBV5-4 and TRBJ2-3; TRBD1 matches 9 bases. Sequenced input: naive CD4+ T cells from PBMCs. The subset was: CD45RA+ positively selected. The source of this sequence is a man between 18 and 35 years old in good health. Some clones in this sample may be carry-over from other donors' samples. The CDR3 DNA follows: TGTGCCAGCAGCGCTACAGGGGGCGCAGATACGCAGTATTTT. Protein sequence: CASSATGGADTQYF.